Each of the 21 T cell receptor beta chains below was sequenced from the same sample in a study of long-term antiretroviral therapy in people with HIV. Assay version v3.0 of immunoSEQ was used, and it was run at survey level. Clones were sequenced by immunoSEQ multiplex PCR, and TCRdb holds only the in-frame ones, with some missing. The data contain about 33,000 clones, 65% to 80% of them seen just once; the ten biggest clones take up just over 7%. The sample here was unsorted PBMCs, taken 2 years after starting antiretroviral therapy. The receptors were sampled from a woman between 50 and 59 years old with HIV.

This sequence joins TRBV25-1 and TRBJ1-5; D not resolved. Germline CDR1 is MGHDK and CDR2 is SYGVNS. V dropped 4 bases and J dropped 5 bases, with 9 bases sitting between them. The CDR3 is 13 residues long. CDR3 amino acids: CASSAGFYQPQHF. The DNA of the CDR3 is TGTGCCAGCAGTGCCGGGTTTTATCAGCCCCAGCATTTT.

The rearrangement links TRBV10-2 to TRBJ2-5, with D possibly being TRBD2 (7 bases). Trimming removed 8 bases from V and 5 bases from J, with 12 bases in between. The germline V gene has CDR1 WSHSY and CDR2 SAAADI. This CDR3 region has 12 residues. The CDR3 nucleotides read TGCGCCAGCTGGGGGGGCCGGGAGACCCAGTACTTC. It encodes CASWGGRETQYF.

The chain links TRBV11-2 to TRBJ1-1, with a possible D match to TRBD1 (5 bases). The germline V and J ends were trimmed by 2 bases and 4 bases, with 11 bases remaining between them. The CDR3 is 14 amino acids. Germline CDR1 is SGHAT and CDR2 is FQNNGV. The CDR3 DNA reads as TGTGCCAGCAGCTTAAACCGCGGGGGCACTGAAGCTTTCTTT. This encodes CASSLNRGGTEAFF. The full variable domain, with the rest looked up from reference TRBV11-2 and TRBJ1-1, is EAGVAQSPRYKIIEKRQSVAFWCNPISGHATLYWYQQILGQGPKLLIQFQNNGVVDDSQLPKDRFSAERLKGVDSTLKIQPAKLEDSAVYLCASSLNRGGTEAFFGQGTRLTVV.

CDR3 residues: CASSLRQGTQYF. DNA of the CDR3: TGTGCCAGCAGTTTAAGACAGGGCACGCAGTATTTT. The chain has TRBV6-5 and TRBJ2-3, with 7 bases identical to TRBD1. Germline-derived CDR1 and CDR2 are MNHEY and SVGAGI. The ends lost 4 bases at V and 9 bases at J; junction bases unmatched: 4. CDR3 size: 12 residues.

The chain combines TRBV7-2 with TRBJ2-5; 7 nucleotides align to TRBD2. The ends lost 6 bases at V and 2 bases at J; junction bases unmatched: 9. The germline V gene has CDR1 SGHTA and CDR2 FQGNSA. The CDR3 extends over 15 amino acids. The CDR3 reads CASRIPRGNQETQYF. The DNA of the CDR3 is TGTGCCAGCAGGATTCCGCGGGGGAATCAAGAGACCCAGTACTTC.

CDR3 DNA: TGTGCCAGCTCAGAATTTAGCGGGGGAACCTACAATGAGCAGTTCTTC. It encodes CASSEFSGGTYNEQFF. This sequence joins TRBV18 and TRBJ2-1, with 9 bases lining up with TRBD2. The CDR3 is made up of 16 amino acids. Losses at the gene ends were 5 bases for V and 2 bases for J; bases not matched to a gene: 7. CDR1 is KGHSH and CDR2 is LQKENI in the germline V gene. Supplemented by reference TRBV18 and TRBJ2-1, the full variable domain reads NAGVMQNPRHLVRRRGQEARLRCSPMKGHSHVYWYRQLPEEGLKFMVYLQKENIIDESGMPKERFSAEFPKEGPSILRIQQVVRGDSAAYFCASSEFSGGTYNEQFFGPGTRLTVL.

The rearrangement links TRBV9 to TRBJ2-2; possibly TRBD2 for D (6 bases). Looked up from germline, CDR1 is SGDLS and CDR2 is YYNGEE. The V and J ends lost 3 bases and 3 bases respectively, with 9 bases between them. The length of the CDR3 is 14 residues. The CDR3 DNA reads TGTGCCAGCAGCGGGGGACTCTACACCGGGGAGCTGTTTTTT. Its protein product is CASSGGLYTGELFF.

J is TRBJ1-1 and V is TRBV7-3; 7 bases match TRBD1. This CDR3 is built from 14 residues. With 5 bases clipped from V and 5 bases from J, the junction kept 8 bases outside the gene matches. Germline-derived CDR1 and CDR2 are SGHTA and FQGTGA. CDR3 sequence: CASSTTPGGTEAFF. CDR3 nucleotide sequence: TGTGCCAGCAGCACAACGCCAGGGGGGACTGAAGCTTTCTTT.

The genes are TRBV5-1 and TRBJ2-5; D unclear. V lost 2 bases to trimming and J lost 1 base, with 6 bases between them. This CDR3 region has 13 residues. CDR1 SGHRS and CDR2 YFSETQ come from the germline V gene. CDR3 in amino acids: CASSFGVQETQYF. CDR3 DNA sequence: TGCGCCAGCAGCTTTGGGGTCCAAGAGACCCAGTACTTC.

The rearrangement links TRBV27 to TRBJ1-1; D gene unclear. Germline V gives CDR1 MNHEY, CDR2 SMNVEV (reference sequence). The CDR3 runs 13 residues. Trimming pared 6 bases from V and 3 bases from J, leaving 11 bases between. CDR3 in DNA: TGTGCCAGCAGCCGGGAGTACGACACTGAAGCTTTCTTT. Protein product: CASSREYDTEAFF.

As DNA, the CDR3 is TGTGCCATCAGTGGGGGACTAGACAATGAGCAGTTCTTC. This gives the protein CAISGGLDNEQFF. The rearrangement joins TRBV10-3 to TRBJ2-1; 8 bases line up with TRBD2. V dropped 4 bases and J dropped 5; count of bases not matched to a gene: 1. Germline assignment: CDR1 ENHRY and CDR2 SYGVKD. The CDR3 runs 13 residues.

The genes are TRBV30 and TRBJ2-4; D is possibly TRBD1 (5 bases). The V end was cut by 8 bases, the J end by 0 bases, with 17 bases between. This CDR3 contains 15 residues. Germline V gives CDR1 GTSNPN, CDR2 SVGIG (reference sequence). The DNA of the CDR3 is TGTGCCCTGACTCCGCAGGGCCTAGCCAAAAACATTCAGTACTTC. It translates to CALTPQGLAKNIQYF.

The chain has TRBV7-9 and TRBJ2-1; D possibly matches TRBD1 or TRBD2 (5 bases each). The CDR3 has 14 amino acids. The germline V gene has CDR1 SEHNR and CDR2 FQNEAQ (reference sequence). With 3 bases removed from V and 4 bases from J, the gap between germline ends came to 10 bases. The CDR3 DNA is TGTGCCAGCAGCTTCCGGGACGATTACAATGAGCAGTTCTTC. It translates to CASSFRDDYNEQFF.

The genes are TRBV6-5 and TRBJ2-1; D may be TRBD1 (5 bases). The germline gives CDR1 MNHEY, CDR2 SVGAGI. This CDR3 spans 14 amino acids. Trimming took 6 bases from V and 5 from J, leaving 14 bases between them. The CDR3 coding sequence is TGTGCCAGCAGGGGGCCGTGGGCCGACAATGAGCAGTTCTTC. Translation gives CASRGPWADNEQFF.

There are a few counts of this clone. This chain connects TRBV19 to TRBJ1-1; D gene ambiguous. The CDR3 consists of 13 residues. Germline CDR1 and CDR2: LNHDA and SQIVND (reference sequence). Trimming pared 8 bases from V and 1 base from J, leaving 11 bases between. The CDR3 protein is CASEPRENTEAFF. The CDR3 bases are TGTGCCAGTGAGCCCAGAGAGAACACTGAAGCTTTCTTT.

This CDR3 is CATSSYSTETQYF. The DNA of the CDR3 is TGTGCCACCAGCAGCTACTCGACGGAGACCCAGTACTTC. This sequence joins TRBV15 and TRBJ2-5; D is undetermined. CDR3 length equals 13 residues. Germline assignment: CDR1 LNHNV and CDR2 YYDKDF (reference sequence). V lost 3 bases to trimming and J lost 5 bases, with 10 bases between them.

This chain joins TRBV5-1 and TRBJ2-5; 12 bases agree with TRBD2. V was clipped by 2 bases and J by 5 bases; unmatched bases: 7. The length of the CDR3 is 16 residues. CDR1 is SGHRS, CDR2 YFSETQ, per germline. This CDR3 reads CASSFTSGGRSETQYF. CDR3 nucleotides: TGCGCCAGCAGCTTTACTAGCGGGGGGAGGTCGGAGACCCAGTACTTC.

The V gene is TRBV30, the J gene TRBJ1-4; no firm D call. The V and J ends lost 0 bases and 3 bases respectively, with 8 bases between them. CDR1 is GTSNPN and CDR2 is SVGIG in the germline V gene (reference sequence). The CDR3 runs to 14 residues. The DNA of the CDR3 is TGTGCCTGGAGTGTACATCAGGCTAATGAAAAACTGTTTTTT. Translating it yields CAWSVHQANEKLFF.

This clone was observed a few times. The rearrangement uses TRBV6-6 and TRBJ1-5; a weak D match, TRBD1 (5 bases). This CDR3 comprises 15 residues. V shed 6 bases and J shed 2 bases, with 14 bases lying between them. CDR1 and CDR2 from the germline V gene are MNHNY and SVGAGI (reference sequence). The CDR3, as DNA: TGTGCCAGCAGGAACGATGTAGGGGGCAATCAGCCCCAGCATTTT. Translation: CASRNDVGGNQPQHF.

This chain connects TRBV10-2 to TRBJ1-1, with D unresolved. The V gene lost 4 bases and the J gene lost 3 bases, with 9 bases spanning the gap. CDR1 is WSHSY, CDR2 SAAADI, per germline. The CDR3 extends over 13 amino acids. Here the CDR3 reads CASSGQLYTEAFF. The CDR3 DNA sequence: TGCGCCAGCAGTGGTCAACTCTACACTGAAGCTTTCTTT.

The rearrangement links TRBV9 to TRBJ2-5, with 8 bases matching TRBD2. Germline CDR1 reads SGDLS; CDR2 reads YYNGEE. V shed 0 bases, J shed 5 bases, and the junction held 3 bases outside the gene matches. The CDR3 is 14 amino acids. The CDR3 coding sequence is TGTGCCAGCAGCGTAGCGGGGGGGCTGGAGACCCAGTACTTC. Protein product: CASSVAGGLETQYF.